Presented here are 20 T cell receptor beta chains from one specimen sequenced in a study of blood T cell repertoires in COVID-19. The method was immunoSEQ multiplex PCR; TCRdb's version includes in-frame clones alone and lacks a portion of them. The sample records around 200,000 clones, more than 85% being singletons. The sequenced material came from peripheral blood. These receptor sequences come from a woman of 80 years or more in a cohort sampled during active or convalescent COVID-19.

The chain employs TRBV7-2 and TRBJ1-6; D possibly corresponds to TRBD1 (6 bases). Trimming took 5 bases from V and 0 from J, leaving 17 bases between them. From germline, CDR1 is SGHTA and CDR2 FQGNSA. The CDR3 contains 18 residues. The CDR3 DNA is TGTGCCAGCAGCCCCCGATGGACAGCTAGCTCCTATAATTCACCCCTCCACTTT. Its protein product is CASSPRWTASSYNSPLHF. Full variable domain (rest looked up from reference TRBV7-2 and TRBJ1-6): GAGVSQSPSNKVTEKGKDVELRCDPISGHTALYWYRQSLGQGLEFLIYFQGNSAPDKSGLPSDRFSAERTGGSVSTLTIQRTQQEDSAVYLCASSPRWTASSYNSPLHFGNGTRLTVT.

V usage is TRBV2 and J usage is TRBJ2-7, with TRBD1 as a possible D gene (5 bases). This CDR3 is 12 amino acids long. Germline V CDR1 and CDR2: SNHLY, FYNNEI. Trimming shortened V by 3 bases and J by 8 bases, and 11 bases separated the two germline ends. In DNA form, the CDR3 reads TGTGCCAGCAGTGACGACAGACCTCAGCAGTACTTC. Amino acid sequence: CASSDDRPQQYF.

As DNA, the CDR3 is TGTGCCAGCAGCCCTACCCCGGACAGTAATTCACCCCTCCACTTT. This translates into CASSPTPDSNSPLHF. V gene TRBV7-6 combines with J gene TRBJ1-6; D might be TRBD1 (6 bases). V lost 5 bases, J lost 6 bases, and 14 bases lay in between. This CDR3 spans 15 amino acids. Germline V gene lookup returns CDR1 SGHVS and CDR2 FNYEAQ.

The chain is built from TRBV6-5 and TRBJ1-5, with D maybe TRBD1 (5 bases). Germline CDR1 MNHEY, CDR2 SVGAGI. The CDR3 is 13 amino acids. V was shortened by 6 bases and J by 4 bases, with 10 bases between the two germline ends. The CDR3 region is CASRTRVNQPQHF. CDR3 DNA: TGTGCCAGCAGGACCAGGGTAAATCAGCCCCAGCATTTT.

The V and J genes are TRBV9 and TRBJ2-3, with 7 bases matching TRBD2. V trimming: 3 bases; J trimming: 6 bases; junction bases outside the gene matches: 10. The germline V gene has CDR1 SGDLS and CDR2 YYNGEE. The CDR3 runs to 15 residues. The CDR3 loop is CASSASAGLGDTQYF. In DNA form, the CDR3 reads TGTGCCAGCAGCGCTTCAGCAGGACTAGGGGATACGCAGTATTTT.

The chain is built from TRBV6-5 and TRBJ2-3; possibly TRBD2 for D (5 bases). Trimming took off 11 bases at V and 1 base at J, with 13 bases between the two ends. The CDR3 is 13 residues long. The germline gives CDR1 MNHEY, CDR2 SVGAGI. The CDR3 loop reads CAVWRVGTDTQYF. The CDR3 nucleotides are TGTGCCGTATGGCGGGTGGGCACAGATACGCAGTATTTT.

The gene calls are TRBV5-4 and TRBJ2-3; the match to TRBD1 covers 9 bases. Unmatched junction bases numbered 7, after V lost 3 bases and J lost 5 bases. Germline V CDR1 and CDR2: SGHNT, YYREEE (reference sequence). CDR3 size: 15 residues. The CDR3 DNA follows: TGTGCCAGCAGCTCTCACAGGGGGCCGGGAGATACGCAGTATTTT. Its protein product is CASSSHRGPGDTQYF.

This chain connects TRBV5-1 to TRBJ1-3; no reliable D call. Trimming left V 5 bases short and J 0 bases short, with 12 bases between. Germline values: CDR1 SGHRS, CDR2 YFSETQ. The CDR3 has 15 residues. Written as DNA, the CDR3 is TGCGCCAGCAGGGGCTGGAGCGGCTCTGGAAACACCATATATTTT. The encoded protein is CASRGWSGSGNTIYF.

The chain employs TRBV19 and TRBJ2-1, with a possible D match to TRBD1 (5 bases). Trimming shortened V by 6 bases and J by 1 base, and 13 bases separated the two germline ends. The CDR3 totals 15 residues. In germline, CDR1 is LNHDA, CDR2 SQIVND (reference sequence). The CDR3 nucleotides read TGTGCCAGTAGGACGACAGTGACTTCCTACAATGAGCAGTTCTTC. Translation: CASRTTVTSYNEQFF.

The chain links TRBV7-8 to TRBJ2-1; 7 bases match TRBD1. Losses at the gene ends were 5 bases for V and 8 bases for J; bases not matched to a gene: 3. The germline CDR1 and CDR2 sequences are SGHVS and FQNEAQ. The CDR3 is 12 amino acids. In nucleotides, the CDR3 is TGTGCCAGCAGCCTCCAGGGGGATGAGCAGTTCTTC. Translating gives CASSLQGDEQFF.

This sequence joins TRBV30 and TRBJ1-6, with D perhaps TRBD1 (6 bases). V lost 4 bases and J 8 bases, leaving 12 bases between the germline ends. Looked up from germline, CDR1 is GTSNPN and CDR2 is SVGIG (reference sequence). The length of the CDR3 is 13 residues. In DNA form, the CDR3 reads TGTGCCTGGAACGCAGGGGCTGATTCACCCCTCCACTTT. It encodes CAWNAGADSPLHF.

The rearrangement uses TRBV10-3 and TRBJ1-6; possible D gene TRBD1, 5 bases. The CDR3 runs to 15 residues. Trimming left V 0 bases short and J 8 bases short, with 11 bases between. Germline CDR1 ENHRY, CDR2 SYGVKD. The CDR3 loop is CAISESRGSDSPLHF. Here the CDR3 DNA reads TGTGCCATCAGTGAGTCAAGGGGATCCGATTCACCCCTCCACTTT.

The V gene is TRBV10-3, the J gene TRBJ2-7, with 7 bases fitting TRBD2. The V segment lost 0 bases and the J segment 3 bases; nucleotides outside the gene matches: 8. The CDR3 sequence is 16 residues long. From germline, CDR1 is ENHRY and CDR2 SYGVKD. CDR3 protein: CAISESQRGFYYEQYF. CDR3 coding DNA: TGTGCCATCAGTGAGTCTCAGCGGGGTTTCTACTACGAGCAGTACTTC.

The chain carries TRBV5-6 and TRBJ1-1, with TRBD1 as a possible D gene (5 bases). In germline, CDR1 is SGHDT, CDR2 YYEEEE. V was cut by 0 bases and J by 1 base, with 10 bases left in between. The CDR3 has 15 amino acids. The CDR3 protein is CASSLVGGTNTEAFF. In DNA, the CDR3 is TGTGCCAGCAGCTTGGTTGGAGGGACGAACACTGAAGCTTTCTTT. Full variable domain (missing parts from reference TRBV5-6 and TRBJ1-1): DAGVTQSPTHLIKTRGQQVTLRCSPKSGHDTVSWYQQALGQGPQFIFQYYEEEERQRGNFPDRFSGHQFPNYSSELNVNALLLGDSALYLCASSLVGGTNTEAFFGQGTRLTVV.

The chain combines TRBV5-6 with TRBJ1-2, with D perhaps matching TRBD1 (5 bases). The V gene lost 2 bases and the J gene lost 0 bases, with 5 bases spanning the gap. The germline gives CDR1 SGHDT, CDR2 YYEEEE. The CDR3 length is 13 residues. The CDR3 reads CASSLQANYGYTF. The CDR3 nucleotides are TGTGCCAGCAGCTTACAGGCTAACTATGGCTACACCTTC.

This CDR3 is CASSWDLNTDTQYF. CDR3 in DNA: TGCGCCAGCAGCTGGGACTTGAACACAGATACGCAGTATTTT. This chain connects TRBV5-1 to TRBJ2-3; D may be TRBD2 (6 bases). Germline assignment: CDR1 SGHRS and CDR2 YFSETQ. CDR3 length equals 14 residues. V dropped 3 bases and J dropped 2 bases, with 10 bases sitting between them.

The table lists this clone with a count of one. This chain connects TRBV5-6 to TRBJ2-3; possibly TRBD2 for D (5 bases). Germline CDR1 is SGHDT and CDR2 is YYEEEE. V lost 3 bases, J lost 2 bases, and 13 bases lay in between. The CDR3 totals 15 residues. CDR3 in amino acids: CASSSSQRYTDTQYF. In DNA, the CDR3 is TGTGCCAGCAGCTCAAGTCAGCGGTACACAGATACGCAGTATTTT.

This clone has just one count. The rearrangement links TRBV5-1 to TRBJ1-4, with 8 bases that match TRBD1. Germline V gene lookup returns CDR1 SGHRS and CDR2 YFSETQ. The CDR3 extends over 14 amino acids. Trimming removed 0 bases from V and 8 bases from J; junction bases left unmatched: 3. This chain's CDR3 is CASSLVGQGEKLFF. The CDR3 nucleotides read TGCGCCAGCAGCTTGGTCGGACAGGGCGAAAAACTGTTTTTT.

The genes are TRBV2 and TRBJ1-4; D is perhaps TRBD1 (5 bases). Germline CDR1 reads SNHLY; CDR2 reads FYNNEI. V was clipped by 8 bases and J by 7 bases, with 20 bases between them. This CDR3 is 15 amino acids long. The CDR3 loop reads CASALLGTGGEKLFF. The CDR3, as DNA: TGTGCCAGCGCCCTTTTGGGGACCGGGGGTGAAAAACTGTTTTTT.

For the CDR3, the DNA is TGTGCCAGCGGTCCCCTGGCGGAATTACAAGAGACCCAGTACTTC. Residues: CASGPLAELQETQYF. The V and J genes are TRBV9 and TRBJ2-5; D gene uncertain. This CDR3 is built from 15 residues. V gave up 7 bases and J gave up 2 bases, with 18 bases separating them. CDR1 is SGDLS, CDR2 YYNGEE, per germline.